Shown below are 2 T cell receptor beta chains from a single sample sequenced in a study of CD8 T cells in Susac syndrome. It was with random hexamers that about 0.45 to 1 ug RNA was reverse transcribed. TCRdb passed the immunoSEQ multiplex PCR reads through MiXCR, listing each CDR3 protein once. The sample lists tens of thousands of distinct CDR3 sequences, about 95% occurring once. The sequencing sample was made of CD4+ T cells from PBMCs. The receptors derive from a human donor with Susac syndrome.

This clonotype was detected once. The J gene is TRBJ2-7, the V gene TRBV4-1; the match to TRBD2 covers 9 bases. CDR3 length: 15 amino acids. J lost 5 bases, V lost 5 bases, and 10 bases had no gene match. CDR1 is MGHRA, CDR2 YSYEKL, per germline. CDR3 sequence (DNA): TGCGCCAGCAGCTCCCTAGGACTAGCGAGGAACGAGCAGTACTTC. Translation: CASSSLGLARNEQYF.

The V call is TRBV12-3 or TRBV12-4, the J call TRBJ1-1; no reliable D call. The V end lost 4 bases, the J end lost 0 bases, and 15 bases lay between the germline ends. The CDR3 runs 16 residues. In DNA form, the CDR3 reads TGTGCCAGCAGTTACCTAACCGGACCGATGAACACTGAAGCTTTCTTT. Translation gives CASSYLTGPMNTEAFF.